The source of this T cell receptor beta chain is a study of T and B cells in COVID-19 patients. For the study at large: Median age was about 34 years in the recovered cohort and approximately 72 years in the active-infection cohort.

Judged by abundance, this clonotype is large (0.1 to 1%). Its antigen is as yet unknown. From blood, about 230-500 ng of genomic DNA served as TRB template. Study outcomes and limitations: Patients with COVID-19 reportedly showed strongly skewed T cell receptor beta variable and joining gene usage. Active COVID-19 showed highly clonal TRB repertoires; recovery showed diversity and richness above healthy donors.

Multiplex PCR with BIOMED2 TRB-A/B primer pools amplified TRB rearrangements. TCRdb used MiXCR to reprocess the multiplex PCR reads, holding one entry per CDR3 protein. The table includes 700 to 750 distinct CDR3 sequences, 30% detected once. There are 11 residues in the CDR3. The V end was cut by 2 bases, the J end by 4 bases, with 5 bases between. Germline V CDR1 and CDR2: SQVTM, ANQGSEA. The sample comprised blood. V and J are TRBV29-1 and TRBJ2-5; D unclear. The sequence came from a human donor with active COVID-19. The donor label of this sample is uncertain. The CDR3 DNA is TGCAGCGTTGAAATCGTAGAGACCCAGTACTTC. Its translation: CSVEIVETQYF.